Below, one T cell receptor beta chain is given with its context. The data stem from a study of blood T cell repertoires in COVID-19. On the study more broadly: Whether acute or convalescent, the COVID-19 samples came from the United States, Italy and Spain.

The CDR3 has 15 residues. V shed 7 bases, J shed 0 bases, and the junction held 9 bases outside the gene matches. Germline V gene data show CDR1 as SNHLY and CDR2 as FYNNEI. Source study methods: Nucleated cell counts were estimated from reference gene primer amplification. TCRdb's table, derived via immunoSEQ multiplex PCR, lists solely in-frame clones and lacks some. Clonal size and the V and J genes are those of that table, whereas D and trimming came from the DNA. This sample has more than 110,000 clones, with around nine tenths found just once. The specimen was peripheral blood. The chain carries TRBV2 and TRBJ2-7; 7 positions agree with TRBD2. The source is a man aged 50-60 years with active or convalescent COVID-19. CDR3 loop: CASKRGAGDSYEQYF. The CDR3 DNA reads as TGTGCCAGCAAACGAGGTGCGGGAGACTCCTACGAGCAGTACTTC.